These 27 T cell receptor beta chains share one sample of origin, sequenced in a study of blood T cell repertoires in COVID-19. The table came from immunoSEQ multiplex PCR; TCRdb's copy has only in-frame clones and leaves some out. The data hold about 100,000 clones, with 80% to 95% observed a single time. Sequences were obtained from peripheral blood. Every receptor here comes from a man aged 45-60 years with active COVID-19.

The chain uses TRBV7-3 and TRBJ1-1; tentative D call: TRBD1 (5 bases). The V gene's germline CDR1 is SGHTA and CDR2 FQGTGA. V was cut by 9 bases and J by 2 bases, with 19 bases left in between. This CDR3 has 15 residues. CDR3 sequence reads: CARSPGGDRNTEAFF. The CDR3 nucleotides read TGTGCCAGGAGTCCCGGGGGGGACCGAAACACTGAAGCTTTCTTT.

The chain carries TRBV7-8 and TRBJ1-1; 7 bases are shared with TRBD1. The germline gives CDR1 SGHVS, CDR2 FQNEAQ. Trimming at V came to 5 bases and at J to 4 bases, leaving 16 bases not matched to a gene. The CDR3 length is 17 residues. The CDR3 sequence is CASSPRQGSELGTEAFF. In DNA form, the CDR3 reads TGTGCCAGCAGCCCCAGACAGGGCTCGGAGTTAGGCACTGAAGCTTTCTTT.

The chain has TRBV11-2 and TRBJ2-6; 13 bases align to TRBD2. The CDR3 sequence is 18 residues long. Germline CDR1 reads SGHAT; CDR2 reads FQNNGV. After removal of 5 bases from V and 0 bases from J, the junction contained 4 bases not matched to a gene. CDR3 region: CASSPRTSGSSGANVLTF. The CDR3 DNA reads as TGTGCCAGCAGCCCGAGGACTAGCGGGAGCTCTGGGGCCAACGTCCTGACTTTC.

This CDR3 is CASRATGGSEAFF. DNA of the CDR3: TGTGCCAGCAGGGCCACAGGGGGGTCTGAAGCTTTCTTT. The V call is TRBV2, the J call TRBJ1-1; 8 nucleotides align to TRBD1. CDR3 length: 13 amino acids. V lost 6 bases and J lost 6; bases outside the gene matches: 6. Looked up from germline, CDR1 is SNHLY and CDR2 is FYNNEI.

The V and J genes are TRBV6-2 or TRBV6-3 and TRBJ1-3; D is possibly TRBD1 (5 bases). Trimming cost V 0 bases and J 2 bases, with 5 bases left between them. The germline V gene encodes CDR1 MNHEY and CDR2 SVGEGT. This CDR3 spans 14 amino acids. CDR3 DNA sequence: TGTGCCAGCAGTTACTCCAGGGCTGGAAACACCATATATTTT. It encodes CASSYSRAGNTIYF.

The chain recombines TRBV3-1 (or the pseudogene TRBV3-2) with TRBJ2-7; unclear D gene. Trimming took 8 bases from V and 0 from J, leaving 11 bases between them. The CDR3 loop spans 13 amino acids. The V gene's germline CDR1 is LGHDT and CDR2 YNNKEL (reference sequence). CDR3 DNA sequence: TGTGCCAGCGAGGCCCCAAGCTCCTACGAGCAGTACTTC. Residues: CASEAPSSYEQYF.

The rearrangement uses TRBV5-5 and TRBJ1-1, with TRBD1 identical over 9 bases. Trimming took 3 bases from V and 5 from J; bases not matched to a gene: 5. CDR1 SGHKS and CDR2 YYEKEE come from the germline V gene (reference sequence). The CDR3 consists of 14 residues. The CDR3 nucleotides read TGTGCCAGCAGCTCGGGACAGGGAAGGACTGAAGCTTTCTTT. Translation gives CASSSGQGRTEAFF.

The DNA of the CDR3 is TGTGCCAGCAGCCACCCCCCCGGGGACTATGGCTACACCTTC. The encoded protein is CASSHPPGDYGYTF. The chain joins TRBV5-4 to TRBJ1-2; D remains unclear. CDR3 size: 14 residues. Per the germline V gene, CDR1 is SGHNT and CDR2 is YYREEE (reference sequence). Trimming removed 4 bases at V and 3 bases at J, with 13 bases between.

The V gene is TRBV2, the J gene TRBJ2-7; TRBD1 aligns across 9 bases. V gave up 6 bases and J gave up 0 bases; unmatched junction bases: 6. In germline, CDR1 is SNHLY, CDR2 FYNNEI. There are 15 residues in the CDR3. The CDR3 spells CASREQTGGSYEQYF. Here the CDR3 DNA reads TGTGCCAGCAGGGAACAGACAGGGGGCTCCTACGAGCAGTACTTC.

V usage is TRBV5-4 and J usage is TRBJ2-1, with 8 bases aligning to TRBD2. Germline V CDR1 and CDR2: SGHNT, YYREEE (reference sequence). V lost 6 bases, J lost 3 bases, and 8 bases stayed unmatched. This CDR3 comprises 15 residues. CDR3 in amino acids: CASTQAGAYYNEQFF. CDR3 nucleotides: TGTGCCAGCACCCAAGCGGGGGCCTACTACAATGAGCAGTTCTTC.

This sequence joins TRBV24-1 and TRBJ2-3; the match to TRBD2 covers 13 bases. Trimming took 4 bases from V and 0 from J; bases not matched to a gene: 9. The CDR3 loop spans 19 amino acids. Germline V gene lookup returns CDR1 KGHDR and CDR2 SFDVKD. CDR3 nucleotide sequence: TGTGCCACCAGTGAACCTACTAGCGGGGGGGCATGGAGCACAGATACGCAGTATTTT. Translation: CATSEPTSGGAWSTDTQYF.

J is TRBJ2-2 and V is TRBV5-1; 10 bases fit TRBD2. The V gene end was trimmed by 1 base and the J gene end by 4 bases; junction bases not matched to a gene: 7. CDR1 and CDR2 (germline): SGHRS, YFSETQ. This CDR3 region has 17 residues. The CDR3 sequence: CASSLSLAGAGTGELFF. CDR3 DNA: TGCGCCAGCAGCTTGTCTCTAGCGGGAGCCGGCACCGGGGAGCTGTTTTTT.

The chain combines TRBV5-4 with TRBJ1-2; D not certain. The CDR3 has 14 residues. The germline V gene encodes CDR1 SGHNT and CDR2 YYREEE (reference sequence). V was pared by 4 bases and J by 5 bases, with 15 bases between. The DNA for the CDR3 is TGTGCCAGCAGCGCGGGCCAGAGTGTTTATGGCTACACCTTC. Its translation is CASSAGQSVYGYTF.

The chain joins TRBV5-6 to TRBJ1-6; a possible D gene is TRBD1 (5 bases). Germline assignment: CDR1 SGHDT and CDR2 YYEEEE. Deletions cut 0 bases from V and 6 bases from J, with 7 bases between. This CDR3 has 14 residues. In nucleotides, the CDR3 is TGTGCCAGCAGCTTGGGACAGTCTAATTCACCCCTCCACTTT. Translated, it gives CASSLGQSNSPLHF.

The chain joins TRBV30 to TRBJ1-2; D may be TRBD1 (6 bases). Looked up from germline, CDR1 is GTSNPN and CDR2 is SVGIG (reference sequence). This CDR3 contains 14 residues. With 0 bases removed from V and 8 bases from J, the gap between germline ends came to 16 bases. CDR3 residues: CAWSVLAGGGGYTF. DNA of the CDR3: TGTGCCTGGAGTGTTTTGGCGGGTGGGGGCGGCTACACCTTC.

This chain links TRBV3-1 (or the pseudogene TRBV3-2) with TRBJ2-3; 12 nucleotides agree with TRBD2. CDR3 length: 20 residues. V lost 5 bases to trimming and J lost 1 base; unmatched junction nucleotides: 16. Germline-derived CDR1 and CDR2 are LGHDT and YNNKEL (reference sequence). CDR3 coding DNA: TGTGCCAGCAGCAAAGGACTAGCGGGACGGCAACCGATAGGCACAGATACGCAGTATTTT. Its protein is CASSKGLAGRQPIGTDTQYF.

This chain connects TRBV6-5 to TRBJ2-1, with a weak D call TRBD1 (6 bases). The germline gives CDR1 MNHEY, CDR2 SVGAGI. The CDR3 spans 13 residues. V was pared by 6 bases and J by 4 bases, with 10 bases between. The CDR3 region has the DNA TGTGCCAGCAGGGAGACAGGTTACAATGAGCAGTTCTTC. This translates into CASRETGYNEQFF.

The chain employs TRBV2 and TRBJ2-5; D remains unclear. The V gene's germline CDR1 is SNHLY and CDR2 FYNNEI. Between the trimmed V and J ends, which lost 6 bases and 0 bases, there was a span of 11 bases. The length of the CDR3 is 14 residues. The CDR3 DNA reads TGTGCCAGCAGAGTCGACTTGTACCAAGAGACCCAGTACTTC. Residues: CASRVDLYQETQYF.

This chain uses TRBV12-3 or TRBV12-4 with TRBJ2-2; D unclear. The CDR3 has 12 amino acids. The V and J ends lost 7 bases and 8 bases respectively, with 11 bases between them. This CDR3 reads CASTLLPGELFF. The CDR3, as DNA: TGTGCCAGCACCCTATTACCTGGGGAGCTGTTTTTT.

The chain joins TRBV25-1 to TRBJ2-5, with 10 bases identical to TRBD1. This CDR3 is 14 amino acids long. The germline gives CDR1 MGHDK, CDR2 SYGVNS. V shed 5 bases, J shed 4 bases, and the junction held 4 bases outside the gene matches. CDR3 sequence: CASSRTGGLETQYF. Written as DNA, the CDR3 is TGTGCCAGCAGTCGGACAGGGGGATTAGAGACCCAGTACTTC.

The chain's CDR3 is CASSATGVNTEAFF. In nucleotides, the CDR3 is TGTGCCAGCAGCGCCACAGGGGTGAACACTGAAGCTTTCTTT. This chain links TRBV7-2 with TRBJ1-1; 7 nucleotides agree with TRBD1. The length of the CDR3 is 14 residues. V lost 5 bases and J lost 0; bases outside the gene matches: 3. CDR1 and CDR2 from the germline V gene are SGHTA and FQGNSA.

The chain has TRBV6-1 and TRBJ2-3, with D possibly TRBD2 on 5 matching bases. The CDR3 loop spans 14 amino acids. Trimming removed 5 bases from V and 5 bases from J, with 14 bases in between. Germline assignment: CDR1 MNHNS and CDR2 SASEGT. The CDR3 DNA is TGTGCCAGCAGTATGCTAGCCTCGGGAGATACGCAGTATTTT. Translated: CASSMLASGDTQYF.

This chain joins TRBV9 and TRBJ2-1, with D perhaps matching TRBD2 (5 bases). This CDR3 has 15 residues. V dropped 4 bases and J dropped 8 bases, with 19 bases sitting between them. Germline V lookup: CDR1 SGDLS, CDR2 YYNGEE. CDR3 in DNA: TGTGCCAGCAGCCGGCGCATGAGGGTCTTCGATGAGCAGTTCTTC. It codes for CASSRRMRVFDEQFF.

This sequence joins TRBV5-6 and TRBJ1-1; perhaps TRBD1 as D (6 bases). Germline assignment: CDR1 SGHDT and CDR2 YYEEEE. V was clipped by 3 bases and J by 1 base, with 7 bases between them. This CDR3 is 13 amino acids long. CDR3 sequence: CASSWTANTEAFF. Written as DNA, the CDR3 is TGTGCCAGCAGCTGGACAGCGAACACTGAAGCTTTCTTT.

The chain uses TRBV5-4 and TRBJ2-3; TRBD2 aligns across 11 bases. This CDR3 is built from 17 residues. CDR1 and CDR2 (germline): SGHNT, YYREEE (reference sequence). After removal of 3 bases from V and 1 base from J, the junction contained 7 bases not matched to a gene. CDR3 bases: TGTGCCAGCAGCTCCACCCTACTAGCGGGAGGCACAGATACGCAGTATTTT. Translated: CASSSTLLAGGTDTQYF.

V and J are TRBV6-5 and TRBJ1-5; TRBD1 matches 7 bases. In germline, CDR1 is MNHEY, CDR2 SVGAGI. CDR3 length equals 15 residues. The ends lost 5 bases at V and 3 bases at J; junction bases unmatched: 7. This CDR3 is CASSRTGTDNQPQHF. The CDR3 DNA sequence: TGTGCCAGCAGTCGTACGGGGACAGACAATCAGCCCCAGCATTTT.

V usage is TRBV7-2 and J usage is TRBJ2-1; TRBD1 aligns across 8 bases. Trimming cost V 5 bases and J 8 bases; bases outside gene matches: 14. Germline loops: CDR1 SGHTA, CDR2 FQGNSA. The CDR3 consists of 16 residues. CDR3: CASSRAGSGGRYEQFF. The DNA for the CDR3 is TGTGCCAGCAGCCGGGCCGGGTCAGGGGGCCGGTATGAGCAGTTCTTC.